The clone carrying this T cell receptor beta chain has more than one count but fewer than ten. What it binds is unknown. The germline V gene encodes CDR1 MGHRA and CDR2 YSYEKL. This CDR3 comprises 14 residues. Trimming cost V 0 bases and J 8 bases, with 10 bases left between them. Preparation of the TCRbeta library involved a method that used unique molecular identifiers. TCRdb itself ran the PCR reads through MiXCR, one entry per CDR3 protein. The table lists some 830,000 distinct CDR3 sequences, under 20% of them singletons. The sample comes from a study of T-cell reconstitution after alpha-beta-depleted transplantation in children. Findings of the study overall: Surviving recipient T cells and intrathymic progenitors accounted for some patients' high TCRbeta diversity at day 60. By about two months after transplant, alpha-beta T cells reportedly arose from several hundred graft clones that had expanded. When one year had passed after transplant, most T-cell counts and diversity came from newly produced T cells.

The V call is TRBV4-1, the J call TRBJ1-4; the D is unclear. The sequencing here drew on PBMCs, mostly from graft donor cells, taken 360 days after TCRalphabeta/CD19-depleted stem cell transplant. This sequence originates from a male patient younger than 18 who had a stem cell transplant for acute lymphoblastic leukemia, so the T cells may come from the graft donor. The CDR3 loop is CASSQDLFWEKLFF. DNA for the CDR3: TGCGCCAGCAGCCAAGATCTATTTTGGGAAAAACTGTTTTTT.